This T cell receptor (beta chain) comes out of a study of T cell changes during pregnancy in multiple sclerosis. Looked up from germline, CDR1 is SGHRS and CDR2 is YFSETQ. V dropped 0 bases and J dropped 8; count of bases not matched to a gene: 4. This CDR3 region has 14 residues. The data were produced by immunoSEQ multiplex PCR, yet TCRdb's version contains in-frame clones alone and is incomplete. Counted here are over 10,000 clones, under 90% occurring once; the ten biggest clones make up approximately 12%. The TCR was taken from a female donor in good health, enrolled as a control in a pregnancy study. The chain employs TRBV5-1 and TRBJ1-2, with TRBD1 matching over 10 bases. The source material was CD8+ T cells from peripheral blood mononuclear cells, sampled after pregnancy. CDR3 sequence reads: CASSLEGTGEGYTF. In DNA, the CDR3 is TGCGCCAGCAGCTTGGAAGGGACAGGGGAAGGCTACACCTTC. Drawing the rest from reference TRBV5-1 and TRBJ1-2, the complete variable domain is KAGVTQTPRYLIKTRGQQVTLSCSPISGHRSVSWYQQTPGQGLQFLFEYFSETQRNKGNFPGRFSGRQFSNSRSEMNVSTLELGDSALYLCASSLEGTGEGYTFGSGTRLTVV.